This T cell receptor (beta chain) was documented in a study of T cells in localized non-small cell lung cancer. General study findings and limits: A median approximately 57 of the top 100 tumor clones appeared in adjacent lung.

A few counts support this clone. Antigen: not known. Produced via immunoSEQ multiplex PCR; TCRdb's table is partial and in-frame only. The data hold about 33,000 clones, with over 75% observed a single time. The TCR originated in a male donor aged 60 or older with stage III squamous cell lung carcinoma. The sample here was peripheral blood, taken before any cancer treatment.

This CDR3 reads CASSLGGQGRNQPQHF. In DNA form, the CDR3 reads TGTGCCAGCAGCTTAGGAGGGCAGGGGAGGAATCAGCCCCAGCATTTT. The chain carries TRBV7-2 and TRBJ1-5; a weak D match, TRBD1 (6 bases). The CDR3 extends over 16 amino acids. Germline V gives CDR1 SGHTA, CDR2 FQGNSA. Trimming shortened V by 1 base and J by 4 bases, and 14 bases separated the two germline ends.